This T cell receptor beta chain was sequenced during a study of human T cells and chemical hapten exposure. J lost 3 bases, V lost 5 bases, and 6 bases had no gene match. Germline CDR1 and CDR2: MNHNY and SVGAGI (reference sequence). The CDR3 length is 14 residues. The time point here: patch test 1, 2 weeks after DPC sensitization. Treatment defined: therapeutic diphenylcyclopropenone sensitization with weekly scalp DPC. The table lists this clonotype with many counts. TCRdb reanalysed the RACE reads using MiXCR and keeps one entry per CDR3 protein. Here the sample spans approximately 350,000 distinct CDR3 sequences, about 7% being singletons.

The chain has TRBV6-6 and TRBJ1-2, with TRBD1 matching 7 bases. The clonotype comes from a woman aged 18 to 35 with alopecia areata. Some clones in this sample may be carry-over from other donors' samples. The sample consisted of whole blood, taken in connection with sensitization to the hapten diphenylcyclopropenone (DPC). The CDR3 sequence is CASSQSTGDYGYTF. In DNA form, the CDR3 reads TGTGCCAGCAGTCAGAGTACAGGGGACTATGGCTACACCTTC.